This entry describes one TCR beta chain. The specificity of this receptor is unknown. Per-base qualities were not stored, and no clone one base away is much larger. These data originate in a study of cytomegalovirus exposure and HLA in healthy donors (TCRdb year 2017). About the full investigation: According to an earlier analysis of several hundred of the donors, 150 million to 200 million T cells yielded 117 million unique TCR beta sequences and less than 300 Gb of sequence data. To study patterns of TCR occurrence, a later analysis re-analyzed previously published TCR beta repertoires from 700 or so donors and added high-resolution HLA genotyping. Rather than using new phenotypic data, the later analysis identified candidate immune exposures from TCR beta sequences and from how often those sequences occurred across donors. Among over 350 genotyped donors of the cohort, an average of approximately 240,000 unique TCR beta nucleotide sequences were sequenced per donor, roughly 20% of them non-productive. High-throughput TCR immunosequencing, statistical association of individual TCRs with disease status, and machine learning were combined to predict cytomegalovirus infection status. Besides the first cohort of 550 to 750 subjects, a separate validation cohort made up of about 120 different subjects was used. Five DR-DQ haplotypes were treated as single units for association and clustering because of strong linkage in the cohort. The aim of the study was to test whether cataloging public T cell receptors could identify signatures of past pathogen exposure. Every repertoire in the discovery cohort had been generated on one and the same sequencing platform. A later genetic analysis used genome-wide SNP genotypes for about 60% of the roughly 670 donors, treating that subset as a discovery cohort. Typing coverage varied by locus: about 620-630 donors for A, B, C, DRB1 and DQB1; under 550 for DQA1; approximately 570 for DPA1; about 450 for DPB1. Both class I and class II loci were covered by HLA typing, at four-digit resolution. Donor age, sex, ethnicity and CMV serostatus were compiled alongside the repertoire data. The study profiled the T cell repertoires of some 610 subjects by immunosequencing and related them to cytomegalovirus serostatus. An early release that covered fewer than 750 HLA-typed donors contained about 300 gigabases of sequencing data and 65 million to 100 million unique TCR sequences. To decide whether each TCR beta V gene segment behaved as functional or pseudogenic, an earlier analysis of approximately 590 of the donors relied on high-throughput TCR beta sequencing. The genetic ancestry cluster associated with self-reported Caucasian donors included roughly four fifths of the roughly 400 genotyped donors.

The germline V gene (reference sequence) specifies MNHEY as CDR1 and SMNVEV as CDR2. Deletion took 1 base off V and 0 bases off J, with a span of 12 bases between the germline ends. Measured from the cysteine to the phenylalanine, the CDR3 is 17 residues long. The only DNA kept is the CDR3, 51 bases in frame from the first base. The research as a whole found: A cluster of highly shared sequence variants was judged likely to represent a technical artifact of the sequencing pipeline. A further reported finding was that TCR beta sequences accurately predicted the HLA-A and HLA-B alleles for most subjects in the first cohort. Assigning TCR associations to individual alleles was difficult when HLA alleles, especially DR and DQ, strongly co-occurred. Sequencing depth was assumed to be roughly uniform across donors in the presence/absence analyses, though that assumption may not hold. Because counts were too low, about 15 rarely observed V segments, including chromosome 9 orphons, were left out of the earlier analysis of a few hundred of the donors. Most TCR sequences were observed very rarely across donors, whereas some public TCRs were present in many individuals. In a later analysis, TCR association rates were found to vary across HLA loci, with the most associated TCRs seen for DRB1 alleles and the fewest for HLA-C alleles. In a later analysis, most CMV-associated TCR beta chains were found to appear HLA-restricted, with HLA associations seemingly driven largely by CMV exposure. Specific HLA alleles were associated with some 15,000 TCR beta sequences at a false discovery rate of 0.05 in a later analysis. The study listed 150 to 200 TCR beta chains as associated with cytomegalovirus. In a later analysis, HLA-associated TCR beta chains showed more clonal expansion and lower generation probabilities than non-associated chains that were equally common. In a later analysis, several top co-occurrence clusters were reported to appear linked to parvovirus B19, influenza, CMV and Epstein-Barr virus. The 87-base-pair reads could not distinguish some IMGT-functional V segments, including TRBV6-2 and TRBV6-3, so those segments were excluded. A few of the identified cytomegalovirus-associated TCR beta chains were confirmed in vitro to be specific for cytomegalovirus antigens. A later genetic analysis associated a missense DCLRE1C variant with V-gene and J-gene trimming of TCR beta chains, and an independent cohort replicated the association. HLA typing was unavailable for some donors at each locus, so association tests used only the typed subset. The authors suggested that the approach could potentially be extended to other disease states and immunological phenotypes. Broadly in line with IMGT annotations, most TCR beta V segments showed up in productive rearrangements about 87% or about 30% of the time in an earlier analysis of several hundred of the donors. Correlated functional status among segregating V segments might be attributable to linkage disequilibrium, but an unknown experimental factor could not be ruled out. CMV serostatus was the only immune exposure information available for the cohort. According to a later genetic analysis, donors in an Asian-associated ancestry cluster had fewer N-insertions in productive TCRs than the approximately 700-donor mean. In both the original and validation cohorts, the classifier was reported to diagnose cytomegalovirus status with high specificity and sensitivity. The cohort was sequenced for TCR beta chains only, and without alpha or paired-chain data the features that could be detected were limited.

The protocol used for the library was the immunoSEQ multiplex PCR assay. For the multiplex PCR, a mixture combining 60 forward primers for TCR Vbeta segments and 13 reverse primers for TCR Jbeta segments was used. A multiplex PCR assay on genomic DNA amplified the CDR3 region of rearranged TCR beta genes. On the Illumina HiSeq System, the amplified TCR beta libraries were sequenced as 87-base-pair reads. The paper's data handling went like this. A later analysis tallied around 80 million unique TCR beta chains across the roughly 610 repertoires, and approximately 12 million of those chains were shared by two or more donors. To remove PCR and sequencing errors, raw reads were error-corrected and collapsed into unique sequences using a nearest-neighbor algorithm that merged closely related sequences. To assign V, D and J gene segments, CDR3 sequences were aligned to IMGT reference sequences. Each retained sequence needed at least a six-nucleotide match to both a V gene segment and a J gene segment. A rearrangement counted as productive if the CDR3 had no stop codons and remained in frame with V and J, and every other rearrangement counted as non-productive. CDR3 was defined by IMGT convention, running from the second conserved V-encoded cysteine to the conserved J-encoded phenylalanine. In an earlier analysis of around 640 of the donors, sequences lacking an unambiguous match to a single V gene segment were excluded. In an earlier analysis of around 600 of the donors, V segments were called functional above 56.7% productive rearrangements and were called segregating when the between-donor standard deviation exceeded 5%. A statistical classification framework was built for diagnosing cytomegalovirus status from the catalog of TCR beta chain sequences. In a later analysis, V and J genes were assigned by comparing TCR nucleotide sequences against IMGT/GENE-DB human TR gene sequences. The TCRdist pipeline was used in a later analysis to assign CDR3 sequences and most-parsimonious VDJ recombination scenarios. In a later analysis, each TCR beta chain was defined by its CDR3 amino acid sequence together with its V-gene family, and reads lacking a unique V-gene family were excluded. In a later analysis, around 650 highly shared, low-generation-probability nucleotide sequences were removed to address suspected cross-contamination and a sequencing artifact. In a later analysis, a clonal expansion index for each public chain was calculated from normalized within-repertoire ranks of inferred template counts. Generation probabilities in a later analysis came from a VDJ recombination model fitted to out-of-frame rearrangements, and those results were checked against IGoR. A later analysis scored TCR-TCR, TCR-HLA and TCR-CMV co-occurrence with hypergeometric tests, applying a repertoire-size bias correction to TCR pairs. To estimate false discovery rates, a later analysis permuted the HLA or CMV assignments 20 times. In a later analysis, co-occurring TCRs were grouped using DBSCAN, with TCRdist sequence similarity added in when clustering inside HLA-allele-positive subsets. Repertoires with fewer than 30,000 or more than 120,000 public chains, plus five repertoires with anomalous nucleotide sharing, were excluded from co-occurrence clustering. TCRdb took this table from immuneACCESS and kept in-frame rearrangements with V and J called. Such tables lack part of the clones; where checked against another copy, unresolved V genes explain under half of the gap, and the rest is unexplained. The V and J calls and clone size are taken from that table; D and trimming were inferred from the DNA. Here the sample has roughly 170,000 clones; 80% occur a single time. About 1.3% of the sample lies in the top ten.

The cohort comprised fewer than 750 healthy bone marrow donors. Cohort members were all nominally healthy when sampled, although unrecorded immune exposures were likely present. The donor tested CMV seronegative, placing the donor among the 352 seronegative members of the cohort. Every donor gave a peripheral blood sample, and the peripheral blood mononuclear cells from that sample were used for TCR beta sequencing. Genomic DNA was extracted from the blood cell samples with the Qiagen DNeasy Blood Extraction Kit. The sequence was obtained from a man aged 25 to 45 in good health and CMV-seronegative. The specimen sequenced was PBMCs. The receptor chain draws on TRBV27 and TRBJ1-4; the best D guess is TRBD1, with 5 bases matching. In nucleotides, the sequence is TGTGCCAGCAGTTTATTCCGGCAGACAGCAACTAATGAAAAACTGTTTTTT. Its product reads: CASSLFRQTATNEKLFF. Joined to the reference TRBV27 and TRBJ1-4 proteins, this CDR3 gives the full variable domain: EAQVTQNPRYLITVTGKKLTVTCSQNMNHEYMSWYRQDPGLGLRQIYYSMNVEVTDKGDVPEGYKVSRKEKRNFPLILESPSPNQTSLYFCASSLFRQTATNEKLFFGSGTQLSVL.